This is a list of T cell receptor beta chains from one sample in a study of blood T cell repertoires in COVID-19. TCRdb's copy holds only in-frame clones and misses some; the assay was immunoSEQ multiplex PCR. The table includes some 42,000 clones, approximately 91% detected once. The sample comprised peripheral blood. All receptors derive from a human donor in a cohort sampled during active COVID-19. Both conserved end residues are part of each CDR3. Each record gives: V gene, D gene, CDR3 length, J gene, clone size, CDR3 protein, CDR3 DNA. A D gene is named only where the DNA matches it firmly. Only some rows state a clone size, as once, few, many or a class for expanded clones.

TRBV30,NA,17,TRBJ1-5,NA,CAWSVGWAGASNQPQHF,TGTGCCTGGAGTGTAGGTTGGGCAGGGGCTAGCAATCAGCCCCAGCATTTT
TRBV11-2,TRBD1,15,TRBJ1-2,NA,CASSVYRGLSNGYTF,TGTGCCAGCAGCGTGTACAGGGGGCTTTCTAATGGCTACACCTTC
TRBV19,TRBD2,16,TRBJ2-7,NA,CASSIAAGTSSYEQYF,TGTGCCAGTAGTATAGCAGCAGGGACTAGCTCCTACGAGCAGTACTTC
TRBV6-5,NA,14,TRBJ2-6,NA,CASSYGGGANVLTF,TGTGCCAGCAGTTACGGAGGGGGCGCCAACGTCCTGACTTTC
TRBV6-1,NA,14,TRBJ1-5,NA,CASSEAGATQPQHF,TGTGCCAGCAGTGAAGCTGGGGCCACCCAGCCCCAGCATTTT
TRBV5-6,TRBD1,14,TRBJ1-2,NA,CASSFADRGRGYTF,TGTGCCAGCAGCTTCGCGGACAGGGGCCGCGGCTACACCTTC
TRBV2,TRBD1,15,TRBJ2-1,NA,CASRTGTGGWDEQFF,TGTGCCAGCAGAACCGGGACAGGGGGTTGGGATGAGCAGTTCTTC
TRBV27,TRBD1,14,TRBJ1-1,NA,CASMKDRENTEAFF,TGTGCCAGCATGAAGGACAGGGAAAACACTGAAGCTTTCTTT
TRBV10-2,NA,16,TRBJ1-2,NA,CASRDWVDGPNYGYTF,TGCGCCAGCCGGGATTGGGTAGACGGACCTAACTATGGCTACACCTTC
TRBV7-2,NA,15,TRBJ2-2,NA,CASSLAGGGTGELFF,TGTGCCAGCAGCTTAGCGGGGGGAGGTACCGGGGAGCTGTTTTTT
TRBV29-1,NA,11,TRBJ1-5,NA,CSVVADQPQHF,TGCAGCGTTGTAGCGGATCAGCCCCAGCATTTT
TRBV6-5,NA,15,TRBJ1-2,NA,CASSSGYRAYYGYTF,TGTGCCAGCAGTTCGGGCTACAGGGCTTACTATGGCTACACCTTC
TRBV18,NA,17,TRBJ2-5,NA,CASSLWTVVTHEETQYF,TGTGCCAGCTCCTTGTGGACAGTGGTAACCCATGAAGAGACCCAGTACTTC
TRBV23-1,NA,14,TRBJ2-7,NA,CASSQSAGSYEQYF,TGCGCCAGCAGTCAATCCGCGGGTTCCTACGAGCAGTACTTC
TRBV9,TRBD1,16,TRBJ1-6,NA,CASSGPGQGNNSPLHF,TGTGCCAGCAGCGGACCGGGACAGGGAAATAATTCACCCCTCCACTTT
TRBV20-1,TRBD1,11,TRBJ2-7,NA,CSADRGNEQYF,TGCAGTGCCGACAGGGGCAACGAGCAGTACTTC
TRBV2,TRBD2,14,TRBJ2-7,NA,CASSPGLAGSEQYF,TGTGCCAGCAGTCCGGGACTAGCGGGGAGCGAGCAGTACTTC
TRBV7-9,NA,14,TRBJ1-1,NA,CASSRREGNTEAFF,TGTGCCAGCAGCCGGAGGGAGGGGAACACTGAAGCTTTCTTT
TRBV27,NA,18,TRBJ2-7,NA,CASSLSGGTGVPSYEQYF,TGTGCCAGCAGTTTATCCGGGGGAACCGGGGTCCCTTCCTACGAGCAGTACTTC
TRBV6-5,NA,14,TRBJ1-6,NA,CASRDSSYNSPLHF,TGTGCCAGCAGGGACAGCTCCTATAATTCACCCCTCCACTTT
TRBV5-8,TRBD1,15,TRBJ1-4,NA,CASSLEQGQREKLFF,TGTGCCAGCAGCTTGGAACAGGGGCAGCGTGAAAAACTGTTTTTT
TRBV5-8,NA,14,TRBJ1-1,NA,CASSLRQETTEAFF,TGTGCCAGCAGCTTACGACAGGAGACCACTGAAGCTTTCTTT
TRBV11-3,NA,13,TRBJ1-4,NA,CASSWRNNEKLFF,TGTGCCAGCAGCTGGAGAAACAATGAAAAACTGTTTTTT
TRBV30,NA,14,TRBJ2-3,NA,CATDTATGTNTQYF,TGTGCCACCGACACGGCGACAGGCACAAATACGCAGTATTTT
TRBV19,TRBD1,15,TRBJ1-5,NA,CASSRNRGPNQPQHF,TGTGCCAGTAGCCGTAACAGGGGCCCCAATCAGCCCCAGCATTTT
TRBV10-3,TRBD2,19,TRBJ2-3,NA,CATTRSSSGGQTSTDTQYF,TGTGCCACTACCCGTTCATCTAGCGGGGGCCAAACTAGCACAGATACGCAGTATTTT
TRBV30,TRBD1,13,TRBJ1-1,NA,CAWSGGDRAGAFF,TGTGCCTGGAGTGGAGGGGACAGGGCGGGAGCTTTCTTT
TRBV13,TRBD2,14,TRBJ2-1,NA,CASSLGLADNEQFF,TGTGCCAGCAGCTTGGGACTAGCGGACAATGAGCAGTTCTTC
TRBV19,NA,14,TRBJ1-4,NA,CASSIIGFNEKLFF,TGTGCCAGTAGTATCATCGGGTTTAATGAAAAACTGTTTTTT
TRBV5-1,NA,14,TRBJ2-3,once,CASSRQTGTDTQYF,TGCGCCAGCAGCCGACAGACGGGCACAGATACGCAGTATTTT
TRBV28,TRBD1,17,TRBJ2-1,NA,CASSLDTGTDFYNEQFF,TGTGCCAGCAGTCTAGACACCGGGACAGATTTTTATAATGAGCAGTTCTTC
TRBV3-1/TRBV3-2,TRBD1,16,TRBJ1-2,NA,CASSGGTGHVGYGYTF,TGTGCCAGCAGCGGCGGGACAGGTCATGTGGGATATGGCTACACCTTC
TRBV5-1,TRBD1,15,TRBJ2-7,NA,CASAPEQGAPDEQYF,TGCGCCAGCGCGCCAGAACAGGGGGCTCCCGACGAGCAGTACTTC
TRBV30,NA,14,TRBJ1-2,few,CAWSIAGTPVGYTF,TGTGCCTGGAGTATAGCCGGGACTCCTGTCGGCTACACCTTC
TRBV6-5,TRBD1,13,TRBJ1-2,once,CASRGTVTYGYTF,TGTGCCAGCAGGGGGACAGTCACTTATGGCTACACCTTC
TRBV7-3,TRBD1,15,TRBJ2-2,NA,CASSFGTGGTGELFF,TGTGCCAGCAGTTTCGGGACAGGGGGGACCGGGGAGCTGTTTTTT
TRBV25-1,TRBD2,16,TRBJ2-5,NA,CASSEGASGASETQYF,TGTGCCAGCAGTGAAGGGGCTAGCGGGGCCTCGGAGACCCAGTACTTC
TRBV11-1,TRBD2,16,TRBJ2-3,NA,CASSTRLAGVLNTQYF,TGTGCCAGCAGCACGAGACTAGCGGGGGTCCTAAATACGCAGTATTTT
TRBV11-2,TRBD1,15,TRBJ2-7,NA,CASSPGPGQGYEQYF,TGTGCCAGCAGCCCCGGCCCGGGACAGGGCTACGAGCAGTACTTC
TRBV5-5,NA,15,TRBJ1-5,few,CASSPFKGGNQPQHF,TGTGCCAGCAGCCCGTTCAAGGGGGGCAATCAGCCCCAGCATTTT
TRBV6-6,NA,15,TRBJ1-4,NA,CASSYPWEGGEKLFF,TGTGCCAGCAGTTACCCTTGGGAGGGGGGCGAAAAACTGTTTTTT
TRBV7-2,TRBD2,17,TRBJ2-2,NA,CASSRFGAGGRAGELFF,TGTGCCAGCAGCCGCTTCGGGGCGGGGGGGCGAGCCGGGGAGCTGTTTTTT
TRBV3-1/TRBV3-2,NA,15,TRBJ2-5,NA,CASSQTTVIQETQYF,TGTGCCAGCAGCCAAACAACAGTAATCCAAGAGACCCAGTACTTC
TRBV13,TRBD1,16,TRBJ2-1,NA,CASSLESGQGYNEQFF,TGTGCCAGCAGCTTAGAGTCGGGACAGGGCTACAATGAGCAGTTCTTC
TRBV7-9,TRBD1,14,TRBJ2-7,NA,CASSYTTGSYEQYF,TGTGCCAGCAGCTATACGACAGGGTCCTACGAGCAGTACTTC
TRBV6-5,NA,13,TRBJ1-1,NA,CASSPGQLGEAFF,TGTGCCAGCAGCCCAGGACAGCTAGGGGAAGCTTTCTTT
TRBV6-1,TRBD2,16,TRBJ2-7,NA,CASSESGGSKAYEQYF,TGTGCCAGCAGTGAGAGCGGGGGGTCTAAAGCCTACGAGCAGTACTTC
TRBV5-1,TRBD1,19,TRBJ1-2,once,CASSLDAWVMTGPNYGYTF,TGCGCCAGCAGCTTGGACGCTTGGGTGATGACAGGGCCTAACTATGGCTACACCTTC
TRBV19,TRBD2,18,TRBJ2-2,NA,CASSIGAGGLLNTGELFF,TGTGCCAGTAGTATAGGAGCGGGGGGCCTCTTAAACACCGGGGAGCTGTTTTTT
TRBV2,TRBD2,17,TRBJ2-3,NA,CASKKGLAGGPLNTQYF,TGTGCCAGCAAAAAGGGACTAGCGGGGGGGCCGTTGAATACGCAGTATTTT
TRBV3-1/TRBV3-2,TRBD2,15,TRBJ2-7,NA,CASSQGLAGTYEQYF,TGTGCCAGCAGCCAAGGGCTAGCGGGAACCTACGAGCAGTACTTC
TRBV5-1,TRBD1,14,TRBJ2-7,NA,CASSPRQGAYEQYF,TGCGCCAGCAGCCCCCGACAGGGCGCCTACGAGCAGTACTTC
TRBV19,NA,18,TRBJ1-3,NA,CATTNPMGRGQSGNTIYF,TGTGCCACCACGAACCCGATGGGCAGGGGACAATCTGGAAACACCATATATTTT